The 18 T cell receptor beta chains listed next were all sequenced from one sample in a study of T-cell reconstitution after alpha-beta-depleted transplantation in children. During its preparation, the TCRbeta library received unique molecular identifiers. TCRdb re-analysed the PCR reads in MiXCR, keeping a single row per CDR3 protein. The table has 250,000 to 300,000 distinct CDR3 sequences, around 9.1% seen once. This specimen was PBMCs, taken before TCRalphabeta/CD19-depleted stem cell transplant. These receptors were collected from a boy in the first two years of life with acute myeloid leukemia, due to receive a stem cell transplant.

The genes are TRBV20-1 and TRBJ1-1; 7 bases are shared with TRBD1. With V trimmed by 6 bases and J by 1 base, 11 bases remained unmatched. This CDR3 is 15 amino acids long. Germline CDR1 DFQATT, CDR2 SNEGSKA (reference sequence). CDR3 region: CSANPLTGRNTEAFF. CDR3 nucleotide sequence: TGCAGTGCAAACCCCTTGACAGGGCGGAACACTGAAGCTTTCTTT.

This clonotype appeared many times. CDR3 DNA sequence: TGTGCCAGCTCACCACTTAAGGCCCAGCCCCAGCATTTT. It encodes CASSPLKAQPQHF. This sequence joins TRBV18 and TRBJ1-5, with no clear D. Germline V gene sequence: CDR1 KGHSH, CDR2 LQKENI. Trimming removed 1 base at V and 7 bases at J, with 8 bases between. The CDR3 is 13 amino acids.

The chain couples TRBV5-8 to TRBJ1-6; weak D call: TRBD1 (5 bases). Germline V gene data show CDR1 as SGHTS and CDR2 as YDEGEE. CDR3 size: 15 residues. Trimming stripped 0 bases from V and 7 bases from J, with 11 bases between. CDR3 sequence (DNA): TGTGCCAGCAGCTTGGAGAGGACATGGAATTCACCCCTCCACTTT. Translating it yields CASSLERTWNSPLHF.

This clonotype was recorded a few times. The rearrangement uses TRBV14 and TRBJ2-1, with TRBD2 matching over 7 bases. CDR1 is SGHDN, CDR2 FVKESK, per germline. The CDR3 runs to 16 residues. The V segment lost 1 base and the J segment 4 bases; nucleotides outside the gene matches: 7. CDR3: CASSQARTRDYNEQFF. The CDR3 DNA reads TGTGCCAGCAGCCAAGCTAGGACTAGGGATTACAATGAGCAGTTCTTC.

This clonotype was detected many times. The chain carries TRBV11-2 and TRBJ2-5, with TRBD1 as a possible D gene (6 bases). Deletions cut 3 bases from V and 5 bases from J, with 10 bases between. The CDR3 has 13 residues. Germline CDR1 SGHAT, CDR2 FQNNGV. The CDR3 region is CASSFSRGETQYF. CDR3 in DNA: TGTGCCAGCAGCTTCAGTAGGGGGGAGACCCAGTACTTC.

In its sample, this clonotype was seen many times. CDR3: CAIRAGTGVTYEQYF. The CDR3, as DNA: TGTGCCATCAGAGCCGGGACAGGGGTCACCTACGAGCAGTACTTC. The rearrangement joins TRBV10-3 to TRBJ2-7, with 10 bases matching TRBD1. The junction had 7 bases not matched to a gene; V was cut back by 6 bases and J by 2 bases. This CDR3 region has 15 residues. Looked up from germline, CDR1 is ENHRY and CDR2 is SYGVKD.

Ten or more counts support this clonotype. The chain carries TRBV5-1 and TRBJ2-7; 9 bases match TRBD1. CDR3 length: 14 amino acids. The V and J ends lost 3 bases and 2 bases, in that order; junction bases with no gene match: 3. Germline assignment: CDR1 SGHRS and CDR2 YFSETQ. The CDR3: CASSSQGAPYEQYF. The CDR3 coding sequence is TGCGCCAGCAGCTCACAGGGGGCCCCCTACGAGCAGTACTTC.

This clonotype has only a few counts. The chain couples TRBV18 to TRBJ2-7; D is possibly TRBD1 (6 bases). Germline-derived CDR1 and CDR2 are KGHSH and LQKENI. V lost 2 bases and J lost 6, with 14 bases in between. The CDR3 runs 14 residues. CDR3 residues: CASSPTQGSGEQYF. The CDR3 DNA reads as TGTGCCAGCTCACCAACCCAGGGGTCTGGCGAGCAGTACTTC.

This clonotype was seen more than once but under ten times. The chain has TRBV24-1 and TRBJ2-1; TRBD2 agrees at 10 bases. This CDR3 has 17 amino acids. Trimming removed 0 bases from V and 7 bases from J; junction bases left unmatched: 8. CDR1 and CDR2 from the germline V gene are KGHDR and SFDVKD. The CDR3 here is CATSDLASGSRKNEQFF. CDR3 bases: TGTGCCACCAGTGATTTGGCTAGCGGGAGCCGGAAAAATGAGCAGTTCTTC.

At least ten counts were recorded for this clonotype. The CDR3 loop is CASSLYERSSYNEQFF. CDR3 in DNA: TGTGCCAGCAGCTTATATGAGCGAAGCTCCTACAATGAGCAGTTCTTC. The J gene is TRBJ2-1, the V gene TRBV7-9, with no clear D. This CDR3 has 16 amino acids. Trimming left V 2 bases short and J 0 bases short, with 11 bases between. Looked up from germline, CDR1 is SEHNR and CDR2 is FQNEAQ (reference sequence). Complete variable domain (other parts from reference TRBV7-9 and TRBJ2-1): DTGVSQNPRHKITKRGQNVTFRCDPISEHNRLYWYRQTLGQGPEFLTYFQNEAQLEKSRLLSDRFSAERPKGSFSTLEIQRTEQGDSAMYLCASSLYERSSYNEQFFGPGTRLTVL.

This clonotype was observed many times. The chain carries TRBV6-5 and TRBJ2-5; the D call may be TRBD1 or TRBD2 (5 bases each). Germline values: CDR1 MNHEY, CDR2 SVGAGI. Trimming took 0 bases from V and 3 from J, leaving 8 bases between them. CDR3 length: 14 amino acids. The CDR3 coding sequence is TGTGCCAGCAGTTACTCCGGGACGGAAGAGACCCAGTACTTC. This encodes CASSYSGTEETQYF.

The chain employs TRBV6-5 and TRBJ2-7; D possibly corresponds to TRBD1 (5 bases). Germline assignment: CDR1 MNHEY and CDR2 SVGAGI. CDR3 length: 15 amino acids. V lost 2 bases and J 3 bases, leaving 14 bases between the germline ends. CDR3: CASSYDRRGFYEQYF. The CDR3 region has the DNA TGTGCCAGCAGTTACGACCGTAGGGGATTCTACGAGCAGTACTTC.

This clonotype was found many times. The rearrangement links TRBV25-1 to TRBJ2-2, with 9 nucleotides matching TRBD1. Germline loops: CDR1 MGHDK, CDR2 SYGVNS. This CDR3 comprises 15 residues. V was pared by 2 bases and J by 5 bases, with 3 bases of the junction left unmatched. The CDR3 region is CASSEGQGWTGELFF. CDR3 nucleotides: TGTGCCAGCAGTGAAGGACAGGGGTGGACCGGGGAGCTGTTTTTT.

This clonotype came up many times. The CDR3 sequence: CASSLQGQGQETQYF. The DNA of the CDR3 is TGTGCCAGCAGTTTACAAGGACAGGGACAAGAGACCCAGTACTTC. This chain joins TRBV28 and TRBJ2-5; 8 nucleotides match TRBD1. V lost 2 bases, J lost 2 bases, and 4 bases stayed unmatched. CDR1 and CDR2 (germline): MDHEN, SYDVKM. The length of the CDR3 is 15 residues.

This clonotype was counted between two and nine times. The chain combines TRBV19 with TRBJ1-1, with D maybe TRBD1 (5 bases). Trimming removed 2 bases from V and 0 bases from J, with 10 bases in between. Germline CDR1 is LNHDA and CDR2 is SQIVND (reference sequence). The CDR3 is made up of 15 amino acids. CDR3 coding DNA: TGTGCCAGTAGTATATCTCCAGGGTTGAACACTGAAGCTTTCTTT. Translated: CASSISPGLNTEAFF.

A note on this clonotype: A read error may be the cause here, since a much bigger clone is one base away. V usage is TRBV5-1 and J usage is TRBJ2-7; D uncertain. V shed 0 bases and J shed 2 bases, with 9 bases lying between them. Germline V CDR1 and CDR2: SGHRS, YFSETQ. This CDR3 is 14 amino acids long. In DNA, the CDR3 is TGCGCCAGCAGCTTGGTTCCAGAGGCCTACGAGCAGTACTTC. The encoded protein is CASSLVPEAYEQYF. The whole variable domain, filled in from reference TRBV5-1 and TRBJ2-7, reads KAGVTQTPRYLIKTRGQQVTLSCSPISGHRSVSWYQQTPGQGLQFLFEYFSETQRNKGNFPGRFSGRQFSNSRSEMNVSTLELGDSALYLCASSLVPEAYEQYFGPGTRLTVT.

This clonotype came up many times. The V call is TRBV5-8, the J call TRBJ2-7; D is unresolved. The germline V and J ends were trimmed by 3 bases and 3 bases, with 13 bases remaining between them. The germline V gene has CDR1 SGHTS and CDR2 YDEGEE. The CDR3 loop spans 14 amino acids. The CDR3 region has the DNA TGTGCCAGCAGCTCCGGGCCCTCAAACTACGAGCAGTACTTC. It encodes CASSSGPSNYEQYF.

The chain combines TRBV5-5 with TRBJ2-3; 7 bases align to TRBD2. The germline CDR1 and CDR2 sequences are SGHKS and YYEKEE (reference sequence). This CDR3 is 18 amino acids long. Trimming removed 0 bases from V and 7 bases from J; junction bases left unmatched: 17. CDR3 nucleotides: TGTGCCAGCAGCTTGGAGTTGAATCCGGGCGGGAGTGGAAATACGCAGTATTTT. Its translation is CASSLELNPGGSGNTQYF.